The 18 T cell receptor beta chains given below trace back to one sample, sequenced in a study of T cells in Graves' hyperthyroidism and ophthalmopathy. Amplification targeted TCR beta CDR3 regions from RNA transcripts. Researchers ran a first-round RT-PCR on the TCR CDR3 using the HTBI primer set. One entry per CDR3 protein, called by TCRdb with MiXCR from the multiplex PCR reads. Found here are about 410,000 distinct CDR3 sequences, about 14% of them singletons; the top ten hold 15% to 20%. Specimen: blood. Every receptor here comes from a woman in her twenties or thirties with Graves' ophthalmopathy.

The gene calls are TRBV11-2 and TRBJ1-4; D call uncertain. Trimming stripped 3 bases from V and 5 bases from J, with 7 bases between. This CDR3 spans 13 amino acids. CDR1 is SGHAT, CDR2 FQNNGV, per germline. The CDR3 DNA is TGTGCCAGCAGCTTGGCATTCAATGAAAAACTGTTTTTT. Amino acid sequence: CASSLAFNEKLFF.

In this sample, this clonotype turned up many times. The chain uses TRBV2 and TRBJ2-7; D uncertain. Germline CDR1 reads SNHLY; CDR2 reads FYNNEI. Trimming removed 1 base from V and 3 bases from J, with 7 bases in between. CDR3 length: 13 amino acids. The CDR3 DNA reads TGTGCCAGCAGTGAAGGGAACGGCTACGAGCAGTACTTC. Protein sequence: CASSEGNGYEQYF. Together with reference TRBV2 and TRBJ2-7, the CDR3 gives the full variable domain: EPEVTQTPSHQVTQMGQEVILRCVPISNHLYFYWYRQILGQKVEFLVSFYNNEISEKSEIFDDQFSVERPDGSNFTLKIRSTKLEDSAMYFCASSEGNGYEQYFGPGTRLTVT.

This clonotype was counted many times. The chain is built from TRBV5-5 and TRBJ2-3; D might be TRBD2 (5 bases). In germline, CDR1 is SGHKS, CDR2 YYEKEE (reference sequence). CDR3 length: 14 residues. V was cut by 1 base and J by 5 bases, with 11 bases left in between. The CDR3 loop reads CASSLWRGRDTQYF. CDR3 nucleotides: TGTGCCAGCAGCTTGTGGCGAGGGAGAGATACGCAGTATTTT.

In its sample, this clonotype was seen many times. The chain joins TRBV20-1 to TRBJ2-6, with a weak D call TRBD2 (6 bases). CDR1 is DFQATT and CDR2 is SNEGSKA in the germline V gene (reference sequence). The CDR3 extends over 14 amino acids. The V gene lost 6 bases and the J gene lost 5 bases, with 14 bases spanning the gap. CDR3 residues: CSAPGGFRANVLTF. DNA of the CDR3: TGCAGTGCCCCCGGAGGGTTTAGGGCCAACGTCCTGACTTTC.

The CDR3 reads CASSEVAGTSLGRNTIYF. CDR3 DNA sequence: TGCGCCAGCAGTGAGGTTGCCGGGACAAGCCTCGGAAGAAACACCATATATTTT. The V and J genes are TRBV10-2 and TRBJ1-3; TRBD1 is a possible D gene (6 bases). The ends were cut back, 2 bases at V and 5 bases at J, with 22 bases in the middle. The V gene's germline CDR1 is WSHSY and CDR2 SAAADI. The CDR3 extends over 18 amino acids.

This clonotype turned up a few times. The chain uses TRBV20-1 and TRBJ2-1, with D tentatively TRBD1 or TRBD2 (5 bases each). CDR3 length: 16 residues. Trimming pared 6 bases from V and 1 base from J, leaving 19 bases between. CDR1 is DFQATT, CDR2 SNEGSKA, per germline (reference sequence). CDR3 sequence (DNA): TGCAGTGCCTCTGGGGACGCTTTCCTATCCTACAATGAGCAGTTCTTC. This codes for CSASGDAFLSYNEQFF.

This clonotype was seen only a few times. The J gene is TRBJ2-4, the V gene TRBV27; 9 nucleotides match TRBD1. V lost 5 bases, J lost 2 bases, and 13 bases stayed unmatched. The CDR3 has 18 residues. Germline V gene data show CDR1 as MNHEY and CDR2 as SMNVEV (reference sequence). The CDR3 DNA sequence: TGTGCCAGCAGTCGTACCGGGACAGGGTTCATGACCAAAAACATTCAGTACTTC. Residues: CASSRTGTGFMTKNIQYF.

The sample holds a few counts of this clonotype. The chain links TRBV20-1 to TRBJ1-4, with a tentative D call TRBD1 (5 bases). The germline gives CDR1 DFQATT, CDR2 SNEGSKA (reference sequence). V lost 6 bases to trimming and J lost 3 bases, with 14 bases between them. This CDR3 has 14 amino acids. The CDR3 bases are TGCAGTGCCATACACAGGCAAGCTAATGAAAAACTGTTTTTT. Amino acids: CSAIHRQANEKLFF.

This clonotype was counted ten times or more. The chain links TRBV30 to TRBJ2-1; D uncertain. Between the trimmed V and J ends, which lost 1 base and 3 bases, there was a span of 10 bases. Per the germline V gene, CDR1 is GTSNPN and CDR2 is SVGIG (reference sequence). CDR3 length: 14 amino acids. The CDR3 region has the DNA TGTGCCTGGAGTGCCCTCCGATTCTACAATGAGCAGTTCTTC. It encodes CAWSALRFYNEQFF.

This clonotype was seen repeatedly, ten times or more. The genes are TRBV20-1 and TRBJ1-6; 9 nucleotides agree with TRBD1. This CDR3 has 14 amino acids. Germline CDR1 reads DFQATT; CDR2 reads SNEGSKA (reference sequence). After removal of 5 bases from V and 6 bases from J, the junction contained 5 bases not matched to a gene. CDR3 sequence: CSARGTGSNSPLHF. Written as DNA, the CDR3 is TGCAGTGCTCGTGGGACAGGGAGTAATTCACCCCTCCACTTT.

V and J are TRBV5-5 and TRBJ2-3; 7 bases are a match to TRBD1. This CDR3 has 13 residues. J lost 8 bases, V lost 5 bases, and 8 bases had no gene match. Germline lookup yields CDR1 SGHKS and CDR2 YYEKEE (reference sequence). DNA of the CDR3: TGTGCCAGCAGGGACAGGTCTGTAGGTACGCAGTATTTT. This translates into CASRDRSVGTQYF. Full variable domain (remainder filled in from reference TRBV5-5 and TRBJ2-3): DAGVTQSPTHLIKTRGQQVTLRCSPISGHKSVSWYQQVLGQGPQFIFQYYEKEERGRGNFPDRFSARQFPNYSSELNVNALLLGDSALYLCASRDRSVGTQYFGPGTRLTVL.

In this sample, this clonotype turned up many times. The chain links TRBV7-2 to TRBJ2-5; D gene uncertain. This CDR3 has 13 residues. V was trimmed by 3 bases and J by 2 bases, leaving 7 bases between them. CDR1 is SGHTA and CDR2 is FQGNSA in the germline V gene. Here the CDR3 DNA reads TGTGCCAGCAGCTTTGGAGCTCAAGAGACCCAGTACTTC. This gives the protein CASSFGAQETQYF.

This clonotype was found many times. V gene TRBV3-1 combines with J gene TRBJ2-1; 15 bases map to TRBD2. V gave up 4 bases and J gave up 6 bases; unmatched junction bases: 4. Per germline, CDR1 LGHDT and CDR2 YNNKEL (reference sequence). The CDR3 is 16 amino acids. The CDR3 bases are TGTGCCAGCAGCCGAGGACTAGCGGGGGGGGGCAATGAGCAGTTCTTC. Its translation: CASSRGLAGGGNEQFF.

With respect to this clonotype: A read error is possible here, since a much larger clone lies one base away. CDR3 protein: CASSVEGTHEQYF. CDR3 coding DNA: TGTGCCAGCAGTGTTGAGGGAACCCACGAGCAGTACTTC. The chain recombines TRBV2 with TRBJ2-7; tentative D call: TRBD2 (5 bases). Trimming stripped 4 bases from V and 5 bases from J, with 12 bases between. There are 13 residues in the CDR3. Per the germline V gene, CDR1 is SNHLY and CDR2 is FYNNEI. Supplemented by reference TRBV2 and TRBJ2-7, the full variable domain reads EPEVTQTPSHQVTQMGQEVILRCVPISNHLYFYWYRQILGQKVEFLVSFYNNEISEKSEIFDDQFSVERPDGSNFTLKIRSTKLEDSAMYFCASSVEGTHEQYFGPGTRLTVT.

V gene TRBV24-1 combines with J gene TRBJ2-2; D gene uncertain. The CDR3 extends over 16 amino acids. V was shortened by 4 bases and J by 7 bases, with 18 bases between the two germline ends. Germline V CDR1 and CDR2: KGHDR, SFDVKD. The CDR3 sequence: CATSDSSAVSLGELFF. The DNA of the CDR3 is TGTGCCACCAGTGACTCCTCGGCCGTAAGTCTCGGGGAGCTGTTTTTT.

This clonotype was observed many times. V and J are TRBV30 and TRBJ2-7; 10 nucleotides line up with TRBD2. V lost 0 bases and J lost 6; bases outside the gene matches: 5. The CDR3 covers 14 residues. Germline CDR1 and CDR2: GTSNPN and SVGIG (reference sequence). The CDR3 region is CAWSVAGGTPEQYF. CDR3 coding DNA: TGTGCCTGGAGTGTAGCGGGGGGGACCCCCGAGCAGTACTTC.

This clonotype was counted many times. The chain joins TRBV11-3 to TRBJ2-3; the D gene is possibly TRBD2 (5 bases). Germline loops: CDR1 SGHNT, CDR2 YENEEA. The CDR3 is 14 amino acids. V was clipped by 6 bases and J by 2 bases, with 12 bases between them. In nucleotides, the CDR3 is TGTGCCAGCAGTCTAGCTCCCAACACAGATACGCAGTATTTT. Translated, it gives CASSLAPNTDTQYF.

The sample holds many counts of this clonotype. V gene TRBV27 combines with J gene TRBJ1-1; 10 nucleotides align to TRBD1. J was trimmed by 9 bases and V by 3 bases; bases with no gene match: 7. Germline V gene sequence: CDR1 MNHEY, CDR2 SMNVEV (reference sequence). The CDR3 has 14 amino acids. CDR3 in amino acids: CASSFWDRGSKAFF. For the CDR3, the DNA is TGTGCCAGCAGTTTTTGGGACAGGGGTAGTAAAGCTTTCTTT.